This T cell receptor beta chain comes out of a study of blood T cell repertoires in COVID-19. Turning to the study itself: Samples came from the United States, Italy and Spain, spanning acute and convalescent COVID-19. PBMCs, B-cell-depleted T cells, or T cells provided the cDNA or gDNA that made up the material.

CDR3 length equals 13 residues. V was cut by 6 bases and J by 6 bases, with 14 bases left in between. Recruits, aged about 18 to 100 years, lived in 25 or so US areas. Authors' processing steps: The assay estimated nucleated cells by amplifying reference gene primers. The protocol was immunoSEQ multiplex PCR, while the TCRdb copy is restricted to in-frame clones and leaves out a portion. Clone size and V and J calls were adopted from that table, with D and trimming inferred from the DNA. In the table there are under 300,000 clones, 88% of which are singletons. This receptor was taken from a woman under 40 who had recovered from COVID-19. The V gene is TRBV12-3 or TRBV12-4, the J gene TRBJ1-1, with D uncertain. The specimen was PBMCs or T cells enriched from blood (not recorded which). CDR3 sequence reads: CASSRRIGAEAFF. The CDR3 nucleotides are TGTGCCAGCAGCCGACGGATCGGGGCTGAAGCTTTCTTT.